This is a list of T cell receptor beta chains from one sample in a study of cytomegalovirus exposure and HLA in healthy donors. Clones were read by immunoSEQ multiplex PCR, and TCRdb kept only the in-frame ones, dropping some. The data contain about 140,000 clones, about four fifths of them seen just once; the ten biggest clones take up 1.4%. Specimen: PBMCs. These receptors originate from a woman between 25 and 40 years old in good health and CMV-seronegative. CDR3s include the opening cysteine and the closing phenylalanine or tryptophan.

>TRBJ2-7|TRBV5-1|14
CASSPGTGGSEQYF
>TRBJ2-7|TRBV5-1|13
CASSLDSTYEQYF
>TRBJ1-5|TRBV7-8|17
CASSRSGTGGFIQPQHF
>TRBJ2-5|TRBV10-3|12
CATGQLQETQYF
>TRBJ1-1|TRBV2|17
CASSGEEGRSMNTEAFF
>TRBJ2-1|TRBV4-1|16
CASSQSITGAVNEQFF
>TRBJ2-7|TRBV20-1|11
CSAKISYEQYF
>TRBJ1-1|TRBV4-1|14
CASSQTEVWTEAFF
>TRBJ2-7|TRBV30|15
CAWSGMGGEIYEQYF
>TRBJ2-3|TRBV6-6|14
CASSYDRGPDTQYF
>TRBJ2-3|TRBV2|17
CASTGSKRGSYTDTQYF
>TRBJ2-3|TRBV7-3|13
CASSPPGTDTQYF
>TRBJ2-1|TRBV2|12
CASSSGGDEQFF
>TRBJ1-4|TRBV27|17
CASSLSRGAYQGEKLFF
>TRBJ2-7|TRBV5-1|15
CASSPTGTHSYEQYF
>TRBJ1-5|TRBV7-2|14
CASSLQRANQPQHF
>TRBJ1-2|TRBV5-1|14
CASSLVGRGDGYTF
>TRBJ2-1|TRBV28|13
CASRRTQGSRKFF
>TRBJ1-5|TRBV5-8|16
CASSLGGGYSNQPQHF
>TRBJ1-4|TRBV7-2|18
CASSLVGQASATNEKLFF
>TRBJ2-2|TRBV6-5|16
CASSSRVRGNTGELFF
>TRBJ1-6|TRBV10-2|13
CASRGQTNSPLHF
>TRBJ2-7|TRBV6-5|13
CASSSAGPYEQYF
>TRBJ2-7|TRBV28|16
CASSPPGYSGGYEQYF
>TRBJ2-2|TRBV19|15
CASRIGRADTGELFF
>TRBJ1-2|TRBV5-1|13
CASSLGEVYGYTF
>TRBJ2-1|TRBV6-6|14
CASSYSNGAHEQFF
>TRBJ2-5|TRBV5-4|14
CASSPGQTQETQYF
>TRBJ2-5|TRBV10-2|14
CASSSSGVGETQYF
>TRBJ1-6|TRBV6-5|13
CAVRGRDNSPLHF
>TRBJ2-1|TRBV18|13
CASSPPREDEQFF
>TRBJ1-2|TRBV6-5|15
CASSYSTGGGYGYTF
>TRBJ1-6|TRBV18|16
CASSPPGNTGNSPLHF
>TRBJ2-3|TRBV5-1|16
CASTRLGTGLTDTQYF
>TRBJ2-3|TRBV4-1|18
CASSRHRVLAGEGDTQYF
>TRBJ1-5|TRBV2|13
CASSRDRDQPQHF
>TRBJ1-2|TRBV6-1|12
CASSGDRASYTF
>TRBJ1-1|TRBV6-1|11
CALTWNTEAFF
>TRBJ2-3|TRBV9|18
CASSSTEGAGAIRDTQYF
>TRBJ1-2|TRBV5-1|13
CASSQDSNNGYTF
>TRBJ1-1|TRBV21-1|15
CASSRGATMNTEAFF
>TRBJ2-3|TRBV5-6|15
CASSKLAGDTDTQYF
>TRBJ2-3|TRBV15|16
CATSRDLGRYTDTQYF
>TRBJ2-7|TRBV2|13
CASSVDRGYEQYF
>TRBJ1-1|TRBV2|16
CASSYRDRGPNTEAFF
>TRBJ1-2|TRBV6-6|12
CASTGQGGGYTF
>TRBJ2-3|TRBV6-5|14
CASSRAGSTDTQYF
>TRBJ1-6|TRBV7-9|15
CASSLGDRVRSPLHF
>TRBJ2-3|TRBV7-9|12
CASSLPSGDLYF
>TRBJ2-3|TRBV27|14
CASLLAGLTDTQYF
>TRBJ1-2|TRBV2|16
CASSPTIRGADYGYTF
>TRBJ1-3|TRBV5-1|17
CASSLADVGGTGNTIYF
>TRBJ1-6|TRBV7-9|16
CAISARGQVYNSPLHF
>TRBJ1-1|TRBV5-4|15
CASSLGTGTNTEAFF
>TRBJ2-3|TRBV7-9|16
CASSPGTLGRTDTQYF
>TRBJ1-1|TRBV6-5|15
CASSYSRGDNTEAFF
>TRBJ2-1|TRBV15|16
CATSSRGRGVYNEQFF
>TRBJ1-1|TRBV9|13
CASSVTGVTEAFF